The present entry profiles one T cell receptor beta chain with its context. Antigen: not known. Sequence at one end of the junction differs from germline and may be a read error. At the DNA level, this CDR3 is encoded by other sequences in the same sample as well. The investigators reverse transcribed all of the isolated RNA, so they sequenced expressed TCRB transcripts. Sequencing was performed with immunoSEQ multiplex PCR; in TCRdb, only in-frame clones are kept and a portion is missing. The sample carries hundreds of thousands of clones, roughly an eighth recorded once. The CDR3 sequence is 15 residues long. Germline CDR1 and CDR2: SGHRS and YFSETQ. The sample comes from a study of beta chain features in type 1 diabetes. Findings and caveats of the study: These data did not resolve whether HLA type affects TCRB rearrangement. In type 1 diabetes patients, VDJ junctions had fewer insertions; deletions at these junctions were more frequent. In cDNA sequencing, cells with high TCR expression could be over-represented.

The V call is TRBV5-1, the J call TRBJ2-1, with D perhaps TRBD1 (6 bases). Sequencing was carried out using naive CD4+ T cells from blood. This TCR came from a man aged 18 to 29 in good health. As DNA, the CDR3 is TGCGCCAGCAGCTTGGGGCAGGGGACCTACAACGAGCAGTTCTTC. As protein: CASSLGQGTYNEQFF.